A single sample gave rise to the 7 T cell receptor beta chains below, sequenced in a study of cytotoxic CD8 clonotypes in ibrutinib-treated CLL. The assay was immunoSEQ multiplex PCR, and TCRdb's table has in-frame clones only and misses some. Seen here are approximately 45,000 clones, 60% to 80% observed once, and the top ten hold more than 10%. Source: PBMCs, taken after 12 months of ibrutinib treatment. Source of these receptors: a human donor with chronic lymphocytic leukemia.

This clone was seen a few times. The chain recombines TRBV29-1 with TRBJ2-3; D might be TRBD2 (6 bases). This CDR3 has 16 amino acids. The germline gives CDR1 SQVTM, CDR2 ANQGSEA. The ends were cut back, 6 bases at V and 4 bases at J, with 23 bases in the middle. The CDR3 DNA reads as TGCAGCGTCCCCGGGGATACGGGGGTCTGGGCAGATACGCAGTATTTT. It yields the protein CSVPGDTGVWADTQYF.

The CDR3 bases are TGTGCCAGCAGCTTATACTCTGGGGCCAACGTCCTGACTTTC. Amino acid sequence: CASSLYSGANVLTF. The chain recombines TRBV7-9 with TRBJ2-6; D is ambiguous. The CDR3 runs to 14 residues. V gave up 2 bases and J gave up 0 bases, with 2 bases separating them. From germline, CDR1 is SEHNR and CDR2 FQNEAQ (reference sequence).

This clone appeared a few times. This sequence joins TRBV29-1 and TRBJ1-1; weak D call: TRBD1 (5 bases). This CDR3 contains 13 residues. Germline lookup yields CDR1 SQVTM and CDR2 ANQGSEA. The CDR3 coding sequence is TGCTCCGGGACCGAAATATTGGGCACTGAAGCTTTCTTT. The encoded protein is CSGTEILGTEAFF.

This clone was counted once. The chain employs TRBV29-1 and TRBJ1-2, with 7 bases fitting TRBD1. The CDR3 is 16 amino acids. The germline V gene encodes CDR1 SQVTM and CDR2 ANQGSEA. J gave up 3 bases and V 3 bases, and 13 bases lay outside the gene matches. CDR3 region: CSVEVGPTGRDYGYTF. The CDR3 DNA sequence: TGCAGCGTTGAGGTAGGGCCGACAGGGAGAGACTATGGCTACACCTTC.

The chain links TRBV7-8 to TRBJ1-1; D possibly corresponds to TRBD1 (5 bases). Deletions cut 5 bases from V and 2 bases from J, with 12 bases between. The CDR3 consists of 14 residues. Germline loops: CDR1 SGHVS, CDR2 FQNEAQ. CDR3 in DNA: TGTGCCAGCAGCCGGGACCCTACTAACACTGAAGCTTTCTTT. Translation gives CASSRDPTNTEAFF.

Only a few counts were recorded for this clone. This sequence joins TRBV29-1 and TRBJ1-2, with D possibly TRBD1 on 5 matching bases. V gave up 6 bases and J gave up 1 base, with 12 bases separating them. The germline V gene encodes CDR1 SQVTM and CDR2 ANQGSEA. CDR3 length: 13 amino acids. CDR3 sequence: CSVTKQDNYGYTF. The CDR3 nucleotides are TGCAGCGTAACCAAACAGGATAACTATGGCTACACCTTC.

The chain combines TRBV2 with TRBJ2-5; D gene unclear. CDR1 is SNHLY, CDR2 FYNNEI, per germline. The CDR3 loop spans 12 amino acids. V lost 6 bases to trimming and J lost 4 bases, with 9 bases between them. CDR3 loop: CASRPNRETQYF. In nucleotides, the CDR3 is TGTGCCAGCAGGCCGAACCGAGAGACCCAGTACTTC.